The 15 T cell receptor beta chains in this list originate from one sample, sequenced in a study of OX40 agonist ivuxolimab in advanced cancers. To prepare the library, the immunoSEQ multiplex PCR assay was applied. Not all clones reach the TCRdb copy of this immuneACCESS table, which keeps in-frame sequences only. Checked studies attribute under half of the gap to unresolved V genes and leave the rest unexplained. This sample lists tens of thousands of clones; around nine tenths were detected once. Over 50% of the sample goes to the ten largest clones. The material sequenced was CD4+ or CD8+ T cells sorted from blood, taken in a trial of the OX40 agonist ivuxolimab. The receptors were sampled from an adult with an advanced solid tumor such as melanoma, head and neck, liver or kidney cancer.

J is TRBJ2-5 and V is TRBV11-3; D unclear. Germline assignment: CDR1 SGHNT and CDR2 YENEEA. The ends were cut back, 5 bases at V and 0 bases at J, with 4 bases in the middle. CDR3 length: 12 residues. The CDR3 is CASSAHQETQYF. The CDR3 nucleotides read TGTGCCAGCAGCGCCCACCAAGAGACCCAGTACTTC. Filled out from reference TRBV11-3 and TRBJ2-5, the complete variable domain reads EAGVVQSPRYKIIEKKQPVAFWCNPISGHNTLYWYLQNLGQGPELLIRYENEEAVDDSQLPKDRFSAERLKGVDSTLKIQPAELGDSAVYLCASSAHQETQYFGPGTRLLVL.

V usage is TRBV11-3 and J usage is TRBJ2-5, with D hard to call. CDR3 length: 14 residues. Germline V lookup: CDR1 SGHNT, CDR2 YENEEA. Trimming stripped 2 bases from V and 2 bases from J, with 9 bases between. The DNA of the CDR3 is TGTGCCAGCAGCTTAAATTTGGGGCAAGAGACCCAGTACTTC. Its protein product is CASSLNLGQETQYF. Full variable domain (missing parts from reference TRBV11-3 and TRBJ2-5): EAGVVQSPRYKIIEKKQPVAFWCNPISGHNTLYWYLQNLGQGPELLIRYENEEAVDDSQLPKDRFSAERLKGVDSTLKIQPAELGDSAVYLCASSLNLGQETQYFGPGTRLLVL.

As DNA, the CDR3 is TGTGCCAGCAGGGACTCTGGAAACACCATATATTTT. This codes for CASRDSGNTIYF. This chain joins TRBV28 and TRBJ1-3; D unresolved. Trimming cost V 6 bases and J 0 bases, with 3 bases left between them. Germline-derived CDR1 and CDR2 are MDHEN and SYDVKM. The CDR3 is made up of 12 amino acids.

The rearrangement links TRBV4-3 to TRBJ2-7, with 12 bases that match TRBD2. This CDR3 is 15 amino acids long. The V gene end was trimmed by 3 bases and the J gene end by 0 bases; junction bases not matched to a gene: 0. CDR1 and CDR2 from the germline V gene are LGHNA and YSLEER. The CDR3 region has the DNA TGCGCCAGCAGCCAGACTAGCGGGGGCTCCTACGAGCAGTACTTC. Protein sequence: CASSQTSGGSYEQYF.

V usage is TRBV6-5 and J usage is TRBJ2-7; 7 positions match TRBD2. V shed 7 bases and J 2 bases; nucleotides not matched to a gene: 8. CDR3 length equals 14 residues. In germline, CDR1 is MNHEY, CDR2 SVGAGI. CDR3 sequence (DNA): TGTGCCAGCATCCCGCGGGCGGGGGCCTACGAGCAGTACTTC. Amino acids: CASIPRAGAYEQYF.

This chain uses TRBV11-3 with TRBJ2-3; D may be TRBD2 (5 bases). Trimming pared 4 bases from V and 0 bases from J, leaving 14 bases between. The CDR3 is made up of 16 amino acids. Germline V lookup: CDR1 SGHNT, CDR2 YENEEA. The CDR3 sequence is CASSSRADTSTDTQYF. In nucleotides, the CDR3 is TGTGCCAGCAGCTCGCGAGCGGATACTAGCACAGATACGCAGTATTTT.

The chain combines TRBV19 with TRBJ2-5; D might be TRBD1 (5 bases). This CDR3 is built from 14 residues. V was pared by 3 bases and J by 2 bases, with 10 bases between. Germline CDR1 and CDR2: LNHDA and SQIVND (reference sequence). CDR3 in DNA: TGTGCCAGTAGTATCGGCGCAGGGCAAGAGACCCAGTACTTC. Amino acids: CASSIGAGQETQYF.

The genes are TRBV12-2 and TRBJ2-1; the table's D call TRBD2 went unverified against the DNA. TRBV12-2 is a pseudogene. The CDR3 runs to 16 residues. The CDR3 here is CASRSSSGKSYNEQFF. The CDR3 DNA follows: TGTGCAAGTCGCTCCAGCAGCGGGAAATCCTACAATGAGCAGTTCTTC.

The CDR3 sequence: CASSPRTSGQQETQYF. The CDR3 bases are TGTGCCAGCAGTCCGAGGACTAGCGGACAGCAAGAGACCCAGTACTTC. V is TRBV27 and J is TRBJ2-5; TRBD2 matches 10 bases. This CDR3 is built from 16 residues. Trimming removed 5 bases from V and 2 bases from J; junction bases left unmatched: 8. Germline CDR1 MNHEY, CDR2 SMNVEV (reference sequence).

CDR3 coding DNA: TGTGCCAGCAGCTCGGGACAGGGAGTCGGGGAGCTGTTTTTT. As protein: CASSSGQGVGELFF. V and J are TRBV5-4 and TRBJ2-2; TRBD1 agrees at 9 bases. The CDR3 sequence is 14 residues long. The junction had 4 bases not matched to a gene; V was cut back by 3 bases and J by 7 bases. Germline-derived CDR1 and CDR2 are SGHNT and YYREEE (reference sequence).

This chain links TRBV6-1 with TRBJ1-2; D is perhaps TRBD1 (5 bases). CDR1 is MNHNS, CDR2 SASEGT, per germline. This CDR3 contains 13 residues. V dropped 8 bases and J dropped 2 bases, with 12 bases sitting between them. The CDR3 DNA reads TGTGCCAGCGCAGACAGACCCAACTATGGCTACACCTTC. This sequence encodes CASADRPNYGYTF.

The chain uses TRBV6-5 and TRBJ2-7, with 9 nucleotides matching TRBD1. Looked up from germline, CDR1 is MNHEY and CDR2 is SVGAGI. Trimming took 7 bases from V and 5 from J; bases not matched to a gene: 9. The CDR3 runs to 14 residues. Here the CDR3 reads CASTSPGQGHEQYF. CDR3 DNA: TGTGCCAGCACATCCCCGGGACAGGGCCACGAGCAGTACTTC.

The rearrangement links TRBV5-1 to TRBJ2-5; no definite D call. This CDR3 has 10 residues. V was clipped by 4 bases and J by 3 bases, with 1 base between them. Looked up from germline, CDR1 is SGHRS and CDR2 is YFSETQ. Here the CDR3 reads CASSEETQYF. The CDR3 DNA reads TGCGCCAGCAGCGAAGAGACCCAGTACTTC.

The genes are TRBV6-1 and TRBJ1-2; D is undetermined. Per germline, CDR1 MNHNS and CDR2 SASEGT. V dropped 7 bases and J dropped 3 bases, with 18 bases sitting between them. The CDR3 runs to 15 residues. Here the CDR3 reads CASKSVSSMYYGYTF. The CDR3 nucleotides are TGTGCCAGCAAATCTGTCAGCTCTATGTACTATGGCTACACCTTC.

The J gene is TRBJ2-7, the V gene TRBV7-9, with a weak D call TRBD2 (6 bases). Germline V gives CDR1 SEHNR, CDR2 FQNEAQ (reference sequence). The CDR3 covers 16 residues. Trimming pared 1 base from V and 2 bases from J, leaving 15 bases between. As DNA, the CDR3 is TGTGCCAGCAGCTTAGGGTCTGGAGGGAATCCCTACGAGCAGTACTTC. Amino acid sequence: CASSLGSGGNPYEQYF.